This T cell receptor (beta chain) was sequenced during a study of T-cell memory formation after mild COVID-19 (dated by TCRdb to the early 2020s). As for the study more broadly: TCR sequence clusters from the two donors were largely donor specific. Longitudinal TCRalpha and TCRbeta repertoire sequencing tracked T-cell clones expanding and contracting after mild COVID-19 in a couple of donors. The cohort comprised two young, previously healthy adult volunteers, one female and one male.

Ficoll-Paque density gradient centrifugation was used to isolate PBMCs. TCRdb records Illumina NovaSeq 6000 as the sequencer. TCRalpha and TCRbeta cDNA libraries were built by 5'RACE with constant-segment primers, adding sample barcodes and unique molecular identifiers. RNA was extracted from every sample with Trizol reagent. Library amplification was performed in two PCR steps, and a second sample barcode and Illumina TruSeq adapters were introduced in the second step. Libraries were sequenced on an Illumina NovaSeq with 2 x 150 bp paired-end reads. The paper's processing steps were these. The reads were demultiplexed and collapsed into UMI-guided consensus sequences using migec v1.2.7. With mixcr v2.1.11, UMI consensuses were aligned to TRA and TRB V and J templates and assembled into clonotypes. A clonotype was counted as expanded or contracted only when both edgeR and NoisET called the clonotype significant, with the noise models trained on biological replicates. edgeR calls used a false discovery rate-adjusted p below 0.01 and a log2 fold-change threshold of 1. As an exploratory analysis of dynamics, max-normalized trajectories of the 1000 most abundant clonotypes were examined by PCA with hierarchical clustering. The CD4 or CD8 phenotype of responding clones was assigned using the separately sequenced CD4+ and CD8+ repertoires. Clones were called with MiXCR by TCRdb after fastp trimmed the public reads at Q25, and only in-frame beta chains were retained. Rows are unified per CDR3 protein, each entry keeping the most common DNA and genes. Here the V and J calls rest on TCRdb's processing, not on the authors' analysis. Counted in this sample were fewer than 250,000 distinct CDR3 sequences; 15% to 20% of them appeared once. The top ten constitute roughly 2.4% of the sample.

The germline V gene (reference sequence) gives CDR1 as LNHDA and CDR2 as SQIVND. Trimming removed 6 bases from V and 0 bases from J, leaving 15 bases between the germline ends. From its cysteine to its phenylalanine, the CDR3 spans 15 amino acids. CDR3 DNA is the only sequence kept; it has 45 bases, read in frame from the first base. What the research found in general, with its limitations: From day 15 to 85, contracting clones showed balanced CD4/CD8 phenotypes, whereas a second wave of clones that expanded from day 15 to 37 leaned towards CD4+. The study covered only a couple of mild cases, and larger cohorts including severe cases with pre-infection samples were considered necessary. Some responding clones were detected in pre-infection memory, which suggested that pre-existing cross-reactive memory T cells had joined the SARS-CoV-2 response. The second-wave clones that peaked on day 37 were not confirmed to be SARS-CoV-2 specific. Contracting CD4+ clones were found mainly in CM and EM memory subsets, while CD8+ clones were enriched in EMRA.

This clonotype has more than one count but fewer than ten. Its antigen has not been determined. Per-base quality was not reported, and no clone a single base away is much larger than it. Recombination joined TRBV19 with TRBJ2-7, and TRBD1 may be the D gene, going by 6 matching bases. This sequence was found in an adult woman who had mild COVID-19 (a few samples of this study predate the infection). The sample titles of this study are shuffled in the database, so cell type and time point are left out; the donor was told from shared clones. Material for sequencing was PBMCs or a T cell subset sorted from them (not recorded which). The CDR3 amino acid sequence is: CASRPTGSVSYEQYF. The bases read TGTGCCAGTAGACCAACAGGGAGCGTCTCCTACGAGCAGTACTTC.